What follows describes a single T cell receptor beta chain. Libraries were prepared by immunoSEQ multiplex PCR; TCRdb keeps only in-frame clonotypes and omits some of them. Of about 320,000 clones listed, 65% to 90% are singletons. This sample is part of a study of blood T cell repertoires in COVID-19. Overall study context: Sources were T cells, B-cell-depleted T cells, or PBMCs; the material itself was cDNA or gDNA.

Participant reports of clinical history set cohort assignment. Among Cohort 3 donors, those recovered had two negative PCRs, clearance, or symptom resolution. What was sequenced was PBMCs or T cells enriched from blood (not recorded which). The receptor's source is a woman aged 18-29 years who had recovered from COVID-19.

CDR3 residues: CASRERGVSFRDEAFF. CDR3 coding DNA: TGTGCCAGCAGGGAACGGGGAGTTAGTTTTCGGGATGAAGCTTTCTTT. The chain uses TRBV3-1 (or the pseudogene TRBV3-2) and TRBJ1-1; no firm D call. There are 16 residues in the CDR3. Germline V gene lookup returns CDR1 LGHDT and CDR2 YNNKEL (reference sequence). The V and J ends lost 6 bases and 7 bases respectively, with 24 bases between them.